This record covers a single T cell receptor beta chain. The antigen is unknown. While unrecorded immune exposures were likely, the donors were nominally healthy when sampled. PCR used 60 Vbeta primers and 13 Jbeta primers. Original methodology: Some 10 million of around 85 million unique TCR beta chains were shared, per a later count. Clones were read by immunoSEQ multiplex PCR, and TCRdb kept only the in-frame ones, dropping some. The V and J calls and clone size come from that table; D and trimming were worked out from the DNA. The sample records 150,000 to 200,000 clones, approximately 84% being singletons. This sample is drawn from a study of cytomegalovirus exposure and HLA in healthy donors. Study results and limitations: What a later analysis reportedly showed was that an Asian-associated ancestry cluster had fewer N-insertions than the approximately 700-donor mean.

Germline V gene data show CDR1 as SGHAT and CDR2 as FQNNGV. The V and J ends lost 4 bases and 4 bases respectively, with 15 bases between them. The CDR3 length is 15 residues. The chain links TRBV11-2 to TRBJ2-3; a weak D match, TRBD2 (6 bases). The sample was PBMCs. This clonotype was sampled from a woman in her twenties or thirties in good health and CMV-seropositive. This CDR3 reads CASSYGWRRADTQYF. The CDR3 coding sequence is TGTGCCAGCAGCTACGGATGGCGGAGGGCAGATACGCAGTATTTT.